The T cell receptor (beta chain) described here comes from a study of cytomegalovirus exposure and HLA in healthy donors. Study-wide points: Despite most TCR sequences being rare, some public TCRs occurred in many donors. Researchers catalogued roughly 150 TCR beta chains as cytomegalovirus-associated.

The method was immunoSEQ multiplex PCR; TCRdb's version includes in-frame clones alone and lacks a portion of them. The sample holds around 300,000 clones, approximately 86% seen once. This CDR3 contains 17 residues. The germline V gene encodes CDR1 LNHNV and CDR2 YYDKDF (reference sequence). Deletions cut 0 bases from V and 0 bases from J, with 11 bases between. About this clone itself: The antigen is undetermined.

The chain joins TRBV15 to TRBJ2-2; perhaps TRBD1 as D (5 bases). Sequencing was done on a sample of PBMCs. The clonotype originates from a young woman in good health and CMV-seronegative. CDR3 DNA sequence: TGTGCCACCAGCAGAGATGTTCCAGGGACGAACACCGGGGAGCTGTTTTTT. It translates to CATSRDVPGTNTGELFF.